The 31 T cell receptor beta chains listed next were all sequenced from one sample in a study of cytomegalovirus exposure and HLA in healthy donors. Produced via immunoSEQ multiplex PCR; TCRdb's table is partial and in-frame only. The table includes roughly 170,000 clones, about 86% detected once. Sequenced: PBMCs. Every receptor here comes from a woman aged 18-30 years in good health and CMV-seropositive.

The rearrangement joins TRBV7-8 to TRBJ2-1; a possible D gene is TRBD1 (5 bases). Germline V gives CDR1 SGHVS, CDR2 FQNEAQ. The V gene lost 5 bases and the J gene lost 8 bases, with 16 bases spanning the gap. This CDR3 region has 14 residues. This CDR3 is CASSRQTRDHEQFF. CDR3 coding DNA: TGTGCCAGCAGCCGACAAACCAGGGATCATGAGCAGTTCTTC.

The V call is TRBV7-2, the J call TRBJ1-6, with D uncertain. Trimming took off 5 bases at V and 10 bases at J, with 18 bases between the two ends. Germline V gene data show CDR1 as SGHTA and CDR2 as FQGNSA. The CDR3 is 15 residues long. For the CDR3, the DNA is TGTGCCAGCAGCCCACAAAGGATCGGGAAGTCACCCCTCCACTTT. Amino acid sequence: CASSPQRIGKSPLHF.

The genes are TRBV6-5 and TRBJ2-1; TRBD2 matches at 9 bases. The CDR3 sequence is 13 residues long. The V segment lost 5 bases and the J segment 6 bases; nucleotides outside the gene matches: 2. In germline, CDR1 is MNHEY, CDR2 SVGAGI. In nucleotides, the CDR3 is TGTGCCAGCAGTACGGGACTAGCCAATGAGCAGTTCTTC. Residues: CASSTGLANEQFF.

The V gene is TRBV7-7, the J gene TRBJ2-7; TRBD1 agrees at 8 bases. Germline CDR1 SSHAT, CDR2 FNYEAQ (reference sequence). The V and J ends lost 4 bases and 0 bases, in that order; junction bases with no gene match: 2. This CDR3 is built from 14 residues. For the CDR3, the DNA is TGTGCCAGCAGCTCAGGACAGGGCTCCTACGAGCAGTACTTC. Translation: CASSSGQGSYEQYF.

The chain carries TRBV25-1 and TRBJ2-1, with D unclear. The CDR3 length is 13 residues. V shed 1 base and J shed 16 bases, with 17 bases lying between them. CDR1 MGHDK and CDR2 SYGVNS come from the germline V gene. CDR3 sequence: CASSESPFSPVFF. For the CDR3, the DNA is TGTGCCAGCAGTGAATCCCCCTTTAGTCCGGTATTCTTC.

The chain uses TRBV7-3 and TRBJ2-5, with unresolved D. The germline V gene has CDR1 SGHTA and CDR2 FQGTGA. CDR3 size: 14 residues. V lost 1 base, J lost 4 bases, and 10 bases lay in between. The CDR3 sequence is CASSLIGSGETQYF. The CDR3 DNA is TGTGCCAGCAGCTTAATTGGGTCGGGAGAGACCCAGTACTTC.

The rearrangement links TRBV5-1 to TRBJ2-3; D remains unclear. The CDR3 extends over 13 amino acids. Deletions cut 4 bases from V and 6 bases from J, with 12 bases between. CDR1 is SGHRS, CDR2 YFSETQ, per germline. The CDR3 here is CASSQTLWDTQYF. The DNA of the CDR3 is TGCGCCAGCAGCCAAACTCTTTGGGATACGCAGTATTTT.

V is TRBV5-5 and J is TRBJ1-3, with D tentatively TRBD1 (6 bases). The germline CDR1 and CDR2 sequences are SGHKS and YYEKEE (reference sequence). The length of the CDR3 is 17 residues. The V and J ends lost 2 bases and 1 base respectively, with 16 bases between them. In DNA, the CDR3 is TGTGCCAGCAGCTTCCTAAAACAGGGCGGTTCTGGAAACACCATATATTTT. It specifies CASSFLKQGGSGNTIYF.

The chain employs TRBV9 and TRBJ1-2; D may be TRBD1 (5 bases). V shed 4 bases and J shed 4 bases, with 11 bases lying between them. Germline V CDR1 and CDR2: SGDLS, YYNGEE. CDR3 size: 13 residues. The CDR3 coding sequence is TGTGCCAGCAGCCAGACAGAGATCTATGGCTACACCTTC. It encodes CASSQTEIYGYTF.

The CDR3 reads CASSVAGRSEKAFF. The CDR3 DNA follows: TGTGCCAGCAGCGTAGCTGGCAGGTCTGAAAAAGCTTTCTTT. The chain employs TRBV9 and TRBJ1-1; D is undetermined. CDR3 length: 14 amino acids. Germline V gene data show CDR1 as SGDLS and CDR2 as YYNGEE. The ends were cut back, 0 bases at V and 9 bases at J, with 15 bases in the middle.

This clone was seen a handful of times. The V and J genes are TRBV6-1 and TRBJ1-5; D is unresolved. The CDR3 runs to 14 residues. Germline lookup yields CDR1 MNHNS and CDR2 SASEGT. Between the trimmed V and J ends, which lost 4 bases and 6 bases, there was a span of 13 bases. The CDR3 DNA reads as TGTGCCAGCAGTGGCCCCGGGGTAGGTCAGCCCCAGCATTTT. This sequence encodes CASSGPGVGQPQHF.

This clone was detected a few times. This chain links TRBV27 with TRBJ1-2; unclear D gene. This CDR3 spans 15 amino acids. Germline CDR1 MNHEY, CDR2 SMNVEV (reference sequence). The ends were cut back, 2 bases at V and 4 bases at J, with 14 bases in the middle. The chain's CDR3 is CASSLIDERGYGYTF. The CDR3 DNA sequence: TGTGCCAGCAGTTTAATCGATGAGCGGGGCTATGGCTACACCTTC.

As DNA, the CDR3 is TGTGCCAGCAGTCAAGGACTAGGAACGGGGAGCGATACGCAGTATTTT. Amino acid sequence: CASSQGLGTGSDTQYF. J is TRBJ2-3 and V is TRBV2; 7 nucleotides align to TRBD2. The CDR3 spans 16 residues. V trimming: 5 bases; J trimming: 6 bases; junction bases outside the gene matches: 14. Germline loops: CDR1 SNHLY, CDR2 FYNNEI.

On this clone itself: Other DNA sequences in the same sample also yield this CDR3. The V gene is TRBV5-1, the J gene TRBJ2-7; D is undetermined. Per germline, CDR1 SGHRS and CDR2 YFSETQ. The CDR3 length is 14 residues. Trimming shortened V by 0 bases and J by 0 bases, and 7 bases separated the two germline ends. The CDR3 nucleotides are TGCGCCAGCAGCTTGGAACCGAGCTCCTACGAGCAGTACTTC. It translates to CASSLEPSSYEQYF.

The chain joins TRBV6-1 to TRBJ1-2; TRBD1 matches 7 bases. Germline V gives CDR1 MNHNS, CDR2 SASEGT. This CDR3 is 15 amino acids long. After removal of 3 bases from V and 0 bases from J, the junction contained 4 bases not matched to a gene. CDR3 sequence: CASSDDREANYGYTF. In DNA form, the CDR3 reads TGTGCCAGCAGTGATGACAGGGAGGCTAACTATGGCTACACCTTC.

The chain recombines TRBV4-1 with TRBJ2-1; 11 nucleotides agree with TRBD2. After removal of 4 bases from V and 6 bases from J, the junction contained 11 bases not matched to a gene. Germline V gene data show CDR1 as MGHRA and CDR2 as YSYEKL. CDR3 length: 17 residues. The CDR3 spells CASSLSSSGGPINEQFF. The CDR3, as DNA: TGCGCCAGCAGCCTAAGCTCTAGCGGGGGGCCTATCAATGAGCAGTTCTTC.

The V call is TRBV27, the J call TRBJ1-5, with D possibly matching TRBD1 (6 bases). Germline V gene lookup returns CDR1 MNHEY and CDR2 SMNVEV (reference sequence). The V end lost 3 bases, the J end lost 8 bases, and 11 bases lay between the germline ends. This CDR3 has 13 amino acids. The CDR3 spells CASSFYTGKPQHF. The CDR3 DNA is TGTGCCAGCAGTTTCTATACAGGGAAGCCCCAGCATTTT.

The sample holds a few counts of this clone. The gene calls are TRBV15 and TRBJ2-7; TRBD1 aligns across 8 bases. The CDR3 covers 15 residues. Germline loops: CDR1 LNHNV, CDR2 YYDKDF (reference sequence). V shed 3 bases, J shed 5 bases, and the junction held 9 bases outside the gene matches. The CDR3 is CATSRDPGGKNEQYF. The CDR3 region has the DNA TGTGCCACCAGCAGGGACCCAGGGGGCAAAAACGAGCAGTACTTC. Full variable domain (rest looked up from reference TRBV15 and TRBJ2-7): DAMVIQNPRYQVTQFGKPVTLSCSQTLNHNVMYWYQQKSSQAPKLLFHYYDKDFNNEADTPDNFQSRRPNTSFCFLDIRSPGLGDTAMYLCATSRDPGGKNEQYFGPGTRLTVT.

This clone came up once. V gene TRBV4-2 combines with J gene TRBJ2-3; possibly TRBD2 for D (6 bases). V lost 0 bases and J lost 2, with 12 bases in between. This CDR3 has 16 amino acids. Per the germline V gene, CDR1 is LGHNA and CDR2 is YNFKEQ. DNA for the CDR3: TGTGCCAGCAGCCAAGATCCGGGGGACCACACAGATACGCAGTATTTT. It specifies CASSQDPGDHTDTQYF.

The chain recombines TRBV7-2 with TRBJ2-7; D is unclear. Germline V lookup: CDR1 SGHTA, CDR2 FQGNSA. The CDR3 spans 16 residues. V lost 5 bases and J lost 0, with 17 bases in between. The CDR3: CASSPRAHPISYEQYF. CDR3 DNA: TGTGCCAGCAGCCCGCGAGCCCACCCAATCTCCTACGAGCAGTACTTC.

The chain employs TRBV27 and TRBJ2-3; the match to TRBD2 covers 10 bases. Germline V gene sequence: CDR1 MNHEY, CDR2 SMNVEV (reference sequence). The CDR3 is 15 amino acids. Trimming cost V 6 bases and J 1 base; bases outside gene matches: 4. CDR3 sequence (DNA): TGTGCCAGCAGCCGTAGCGGGGGGCGCACAGATACGCAGTATTTT. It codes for CASSRSGGRTDTQYF.

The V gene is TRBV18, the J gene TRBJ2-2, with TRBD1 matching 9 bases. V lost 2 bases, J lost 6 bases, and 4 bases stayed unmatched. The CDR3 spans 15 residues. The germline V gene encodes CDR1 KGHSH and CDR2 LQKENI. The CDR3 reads CASSPRGQGAGELFF. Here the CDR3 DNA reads TGTGCCAGCTCACCAAGGGGACAGGGAGCCGGGGAGCTGTTTTTT.

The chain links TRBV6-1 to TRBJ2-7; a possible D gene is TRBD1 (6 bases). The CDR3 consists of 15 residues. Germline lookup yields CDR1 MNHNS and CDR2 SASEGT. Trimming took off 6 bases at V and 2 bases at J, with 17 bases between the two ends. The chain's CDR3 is CASRGPIQGPYEQYF. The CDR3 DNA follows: TGTGCCAGCAGGGGACCAATTCAGGGGCCCTACGAGCAGTACTTC.

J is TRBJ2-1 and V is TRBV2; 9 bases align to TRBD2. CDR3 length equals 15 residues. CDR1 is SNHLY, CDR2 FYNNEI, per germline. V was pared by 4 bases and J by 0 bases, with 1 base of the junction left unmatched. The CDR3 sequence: CASSGAGGSYNEQFF. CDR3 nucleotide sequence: TGTGCCAGCAGTGGAGCGGGGGGCTCCTACAATGAGCAGTTCTTC. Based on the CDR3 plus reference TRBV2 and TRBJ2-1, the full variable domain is EPEVTQTPSHQVTQMGQEVILRCVPISNHLYFYWYRQILGQKVEFLVSFYNNEISEKSEIFDDQFSVERPDGSNFTLKIRSTKLEDSAMYFCASSGAGGSYNEQFFGPGTRLTVL.

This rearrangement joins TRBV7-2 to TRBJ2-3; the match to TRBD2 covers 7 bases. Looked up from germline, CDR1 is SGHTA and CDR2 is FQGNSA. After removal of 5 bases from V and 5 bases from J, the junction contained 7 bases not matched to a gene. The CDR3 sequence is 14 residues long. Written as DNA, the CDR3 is TGTGCCAGCAGCCAGAGCGGGGTAGTAGATACGCAGTATTTT. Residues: CASSQSGVVDTQYF.

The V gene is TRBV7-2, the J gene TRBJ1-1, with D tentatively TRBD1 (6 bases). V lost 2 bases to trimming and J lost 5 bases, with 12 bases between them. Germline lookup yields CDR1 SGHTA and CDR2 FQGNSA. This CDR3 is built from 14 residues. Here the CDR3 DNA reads TGTGCCAGCAGCTTATACGGGGGGCAAACTGAAGCTTTCTTT. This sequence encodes CASSLYGGQTEAFF.

CDR3 sequence reads: CASSVGPRQSDYEQYF. DNA for the CDR3: TGTGCCAGCAGCGTAGGACCTCGACAGAGCGACTACGAGCAGTACTTC. V is TRBV9 and J is TRBJ2-7; D is possibly TRBD1 (5 bases). CDR3 length: 16 residues. Trimming left V 0 bases short and J 3 bases short, with 16 bases between. The germline CDR1 and CDR2 sequences are SGDLS and YYNGEE.

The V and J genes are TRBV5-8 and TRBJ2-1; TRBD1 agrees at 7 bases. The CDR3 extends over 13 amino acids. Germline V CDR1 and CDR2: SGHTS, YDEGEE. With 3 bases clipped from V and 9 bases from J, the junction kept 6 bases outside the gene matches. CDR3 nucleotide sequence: TGTGCCAGCAGCTACACAGGGGCTAGTGAGCAGTTCTTC. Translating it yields CASSYTGASEQFF.

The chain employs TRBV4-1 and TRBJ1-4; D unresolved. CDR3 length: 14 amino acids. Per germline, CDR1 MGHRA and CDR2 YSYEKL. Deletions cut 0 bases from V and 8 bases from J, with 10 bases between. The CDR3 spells CASSQDTPKEKLFF. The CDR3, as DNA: TGCGCCAGCAGCCAAGATACACCGAAAGAAAAACTGTTTTTT.

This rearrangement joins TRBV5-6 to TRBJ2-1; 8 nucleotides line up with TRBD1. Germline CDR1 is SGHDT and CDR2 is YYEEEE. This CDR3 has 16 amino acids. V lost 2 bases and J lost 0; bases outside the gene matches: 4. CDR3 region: CASSFRTGSSYNEQFF. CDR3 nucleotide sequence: TGTGCCAGCAGCTTCAGGACAGGGAGCTCCTACAATGAGCAGTTCTTC.

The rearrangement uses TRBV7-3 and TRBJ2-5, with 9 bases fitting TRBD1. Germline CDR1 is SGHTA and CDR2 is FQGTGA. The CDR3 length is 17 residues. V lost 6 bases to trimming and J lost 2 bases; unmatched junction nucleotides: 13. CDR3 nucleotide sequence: TGTGCCAGCAGTCAATCGGGTCCGACAGGGGGTCAAGAGACCCAGTACTTC. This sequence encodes CASSQSGPTGGQETQYF.